This T cell receptor beta chain was obtained from a study of human T cells and chemical hapten exposure (dated by TCRdb to about 2021). For the wider study: For sensitization, 2% DPC in acetone was applied to a roughly 2 cm by roughly 2 cm area of upper inner arm skin. Patients additionally received weekly therapeutic DPC doses to the scalp throughout the approximately 25-week study period. Patch testing on the upper back used Finn chambers containing 0.01% DPC, with scoring done after 6 days according to International Contact Dermatitis Research Group standards. The patient cohort, mostly female, included alopecia areata with under or over 50% scalp involvement, alopecia totalis and alopecia universalis. The libraries were sequenced as a pool, and the TCR yield per sample differed mostly because of small variations in library volumes within the pool. In alopecia patients, the study followed how the peripheral blood TCR repertoire changed in vivo over primary and secondary sensitization to diphenylcyclopropenone (DPC), a hapten. Blood samples were taken from patients before sensitization (week 0) and then at 2, 6 and about 24 weeks after DPC sensitization. Approximately 28 alopecia patients gave blood for TCR sequencing at one to four time points (pre-sensitization, 2, 6 and 24 weeks). Overall results and qualifications from the work: The number of PT1 expanded TCRs positively correlated with patch test score, significant at thresholds 8, 16 and 32 but not 4. Because all patients had alopecia, a presumed autoimmune disease, the immune response of the patients might differ from that of healthy individuals. Significantly more large CDR3 similarity clusters were formed by expanded TCRs than by pre-sensitization or healthy control sets, consistent with antigen-driven responses. After repeated subsampling, the strength of the expansion versus patch-test correlation and the threshold at which it became significant changed. DPC sensitization did not change the number of TCRs with a frequency above 1 in 1000, and there was no evidence of changes in global repertoire structure.

The library was prepared using RACE. TCRdb shows the sequencer as NextSeq 500. During library preparation, unique molecular identifiers were attached to individual cDNA molecules so that TCRs could be counted quantitatively and reproducibly. For every blood RNA sample, sequencing covered both the TCR alpha and TCR beta chains. The authors processed their data as follows. A median of roughly 98,000 TCRs per sample was observed, with a range of roughly 23,224 to 750,000. The Decombinator software suite was used to annotate V, J and CDR3 in the TCR reads. Every sample was subsampled to the same number of TCRs (28,000) for the PS versus PT1 abundance plots. TCRs were defined as expanded if absent before sensitization and observed at least eight times at the 2-week time point. TCRdb reworked the public reads: Q25 trimming with fastp, MiXCR clone assembly, productive beta chains retained. Rows are unified per CDR3 protein, each entry keeping the most common DNA and genes. TCRdb, rather than the study authors, made the V and J calls. The sample table holds 250,000 to 300,000 distinct CDR3 sequences, of which roughly 8% were seen once. 0.9% to 1.5% of the sample is held by the ten biggest clonotypes.

From cysteine to phenylalanine, the CDR3 is 15 amino acids long. The only DNA kept is the CDR3, 45 bases in frame from the first base. V is clipped by 0 bases and J by 3 bases, and the sequence between their germline boundaries is 12 bases long. CDR1 and CDR2 were assigned from the germline V gene as LGHNA and YNFKEQ. A word on this clonotype: Its antigen is still unknown. No qualities accompany the bases; no much larger clone lies one base away.

The sample's time point, from its label and the paper: pre-sensitization, week 0. The treatment or condition label on this specimen signifies: therapeutic diphenylcyclopropenone sensitization with weekly scalp DPC. At each patch-test visit, blood was drawn before the patch test was applied. To be eligible, patients had to be aged 18 to 70, diagnosed with alopecia and judged suitable for DPC therapy, while pregnant patients were excluded. Total RNA was isolated from unfractionated whole blood collected in Tempus Blood RNA tubes. This clonotype was sampled from a man in his late teens or twenties with alopecia areata. Some clones in this sample may be carry-over from other donors' samples. In this chain, TRBV4-2 is recombined with TRBJ2-7; the D gene is possibly TRBD1 or TRBD2, each agreeing over 6 bases. The sequencing here drew on whole blood, taken in connection with sensitization to the hapten diphenylcyclopropenone (DPC). In nucleotides, the sequence is TGTGCCAGCAGCCAAGAAGGCGGGACACACTACGAGCAGTACTTC. Its protein product is CASSQEGGTHYEQYF.